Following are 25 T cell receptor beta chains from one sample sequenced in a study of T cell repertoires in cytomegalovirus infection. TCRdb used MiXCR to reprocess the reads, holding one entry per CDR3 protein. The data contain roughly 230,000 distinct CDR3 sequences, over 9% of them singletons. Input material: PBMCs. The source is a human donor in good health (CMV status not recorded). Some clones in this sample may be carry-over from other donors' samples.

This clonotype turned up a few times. The chain's CDR3 is CASSRVLGENYEQYF. DNA for the CDR3: TGTGCCAGTAGTAGGGTACTGGGCGAAAACTACGAGCAGTACTTC. The genes are TRBV19 and TRBJ2-7; D gene ambiguous. Germline loops: CDR1 LNHDA, CDR2 SQIVND (reference sequence). The CDR3 contains 15 residues. V dropped 4 bases and J dropped 3 bases, with 16 bases sitting between them.

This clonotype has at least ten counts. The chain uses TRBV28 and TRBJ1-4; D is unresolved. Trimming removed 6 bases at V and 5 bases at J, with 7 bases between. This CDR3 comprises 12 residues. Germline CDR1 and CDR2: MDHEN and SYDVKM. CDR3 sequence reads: CASRTVNEKLFF. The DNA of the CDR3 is TGTGCCAGCAGGACGGTGAATGAAAAACTGTTTTTT.

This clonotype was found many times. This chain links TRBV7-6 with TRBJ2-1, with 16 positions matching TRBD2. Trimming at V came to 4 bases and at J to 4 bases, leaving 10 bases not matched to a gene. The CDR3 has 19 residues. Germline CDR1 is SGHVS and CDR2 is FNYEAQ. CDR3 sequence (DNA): TGTGCCAGCAGCTCTCCTGGGACTAGCGGGGGGGAAGCTTACAATGAGCAGTTCTTC. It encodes CASSSPGTSGGEAYNEQFF.

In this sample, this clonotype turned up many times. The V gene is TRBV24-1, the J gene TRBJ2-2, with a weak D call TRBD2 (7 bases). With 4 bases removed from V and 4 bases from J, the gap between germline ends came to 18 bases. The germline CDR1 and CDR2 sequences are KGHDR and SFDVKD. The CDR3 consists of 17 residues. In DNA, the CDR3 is TGTGCCACCAGTGACCCTAAACAGGGAGGGAGCACCGGGGAGCTGTTTTTT. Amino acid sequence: CATSDPKQGGSTGELFF.

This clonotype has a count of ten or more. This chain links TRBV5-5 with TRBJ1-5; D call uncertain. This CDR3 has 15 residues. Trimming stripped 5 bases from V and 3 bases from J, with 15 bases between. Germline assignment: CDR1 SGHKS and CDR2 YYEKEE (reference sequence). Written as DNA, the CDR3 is TGTGCCAGCAGTCTAGACCCACGGGTCAATCAGCCCCAGCATTTT. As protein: CASSLDPRVNQPQHF.

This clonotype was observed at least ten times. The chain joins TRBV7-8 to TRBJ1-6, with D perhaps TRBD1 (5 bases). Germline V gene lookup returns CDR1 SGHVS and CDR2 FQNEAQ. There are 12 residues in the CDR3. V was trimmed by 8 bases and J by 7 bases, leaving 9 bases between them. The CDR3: CASGRVNSPLHF. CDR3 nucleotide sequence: TGTGCCAGCGGCAGGGTGAATTCACCCCTCCACTTT.

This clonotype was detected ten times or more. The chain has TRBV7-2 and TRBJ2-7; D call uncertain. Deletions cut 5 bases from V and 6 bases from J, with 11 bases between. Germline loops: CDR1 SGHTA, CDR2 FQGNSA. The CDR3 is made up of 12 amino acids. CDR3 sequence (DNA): TGTGCCAGCAGCGGGCCGGGTCTCGAGCAGTACTTC. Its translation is CASSGPGLEQYF. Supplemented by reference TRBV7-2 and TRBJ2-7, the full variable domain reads GAGVSQSPSNKVTEKGKDVELRCDPISGHTALYWYRQSLGQGLEFLIYFQGNSAPDKSGLPSDRFSAERTGGSVSTLTIQRTQQEDSAVYLCASSGPGLEQYFGPGTRLTVT.

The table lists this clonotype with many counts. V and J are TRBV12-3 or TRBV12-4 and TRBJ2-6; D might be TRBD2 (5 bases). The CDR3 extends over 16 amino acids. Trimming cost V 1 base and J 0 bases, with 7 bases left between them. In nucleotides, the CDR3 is TGTGCCAGCAGTTTAGGGCGGGCCTCTGGGGCCAACGTCCTGACTTTC. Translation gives CASSLGRASGANVLTF.

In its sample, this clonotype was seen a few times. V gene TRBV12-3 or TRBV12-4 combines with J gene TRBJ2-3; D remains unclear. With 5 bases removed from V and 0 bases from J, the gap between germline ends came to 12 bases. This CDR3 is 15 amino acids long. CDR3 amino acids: CASSRLAFSTDTQYF. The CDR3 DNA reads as TGTGCCAGCAGTCGTTTAGCTTTTAGCACAGATACGCAGTATTTT.

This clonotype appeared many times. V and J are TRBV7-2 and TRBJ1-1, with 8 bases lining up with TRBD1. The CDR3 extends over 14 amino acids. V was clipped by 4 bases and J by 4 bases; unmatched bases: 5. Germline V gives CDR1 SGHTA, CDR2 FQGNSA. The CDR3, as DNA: TGTGCCAGCAGCTCACAGGGGGTCGGCACTGAAGCTTTCTTT. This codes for CASSSQGVGTEAFF.

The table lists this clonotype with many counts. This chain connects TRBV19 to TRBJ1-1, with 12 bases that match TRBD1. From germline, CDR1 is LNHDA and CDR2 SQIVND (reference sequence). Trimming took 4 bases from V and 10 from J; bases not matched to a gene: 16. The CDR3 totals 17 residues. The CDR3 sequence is CASSRRPWDRGRLGAFF. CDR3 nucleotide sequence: TGTGCCAGTAGTAGACGGCCTTGGGACAGGGGGCGTTTAGGAGCTTTCTTT.

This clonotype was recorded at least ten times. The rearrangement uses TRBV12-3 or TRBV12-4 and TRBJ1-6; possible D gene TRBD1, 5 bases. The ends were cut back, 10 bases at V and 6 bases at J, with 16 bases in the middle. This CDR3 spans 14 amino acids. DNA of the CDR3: TGTGCCACTAGTGGGGGACGGGCTAATTCACCCCTCCACTTT. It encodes CATSGGRANSPLHF.

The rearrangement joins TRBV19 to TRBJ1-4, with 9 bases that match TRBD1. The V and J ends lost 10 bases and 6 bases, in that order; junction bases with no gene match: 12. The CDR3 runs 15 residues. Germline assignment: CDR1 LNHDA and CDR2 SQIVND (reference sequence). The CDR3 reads CATIKGQGRDEKLFF. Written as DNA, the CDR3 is TGTGCCACCATAAAAGGACAGGGGCGCGATGAAAAACTGTTTTTT. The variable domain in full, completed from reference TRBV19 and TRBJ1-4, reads DGGITQSPKYLFRKEGQNVTLSCEQNLNHDAMYWYRQDPGQGLRLIYYSQIVNDFQKGDIAEGYSVSREKKESFPLTVTSAQKNPTAFYLCATIKGQGRDEKLFFGSGTQLSVL.

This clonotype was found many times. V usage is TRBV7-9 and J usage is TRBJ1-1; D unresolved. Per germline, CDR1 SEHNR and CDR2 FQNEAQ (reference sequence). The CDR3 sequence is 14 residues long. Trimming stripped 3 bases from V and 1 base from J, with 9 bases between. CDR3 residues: CASSFARKNTEAFF. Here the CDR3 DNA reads TGTGCCAGCAGCTTTGCCAGGAAGAACACTGAAGCTTTCTTT. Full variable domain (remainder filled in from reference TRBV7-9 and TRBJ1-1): DTGVSQNPRHKITKRGQNVTFRCDPISEHNRLYWYRQTLGQGPEFLTYFQNEAQLEKSRLLSDRFSAERPKGSFSTLEIQRTEQGDSAMYLCASSFARKNTEAFFGQGTRLTVV.

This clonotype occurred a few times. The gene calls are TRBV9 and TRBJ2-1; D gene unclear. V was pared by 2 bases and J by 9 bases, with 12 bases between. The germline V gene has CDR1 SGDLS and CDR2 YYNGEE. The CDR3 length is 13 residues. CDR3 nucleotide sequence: TGTGCCAGCAGCGTGAAGTCCCCCGGTGAGCAGTTCTTC. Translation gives CASSVKSPGEQFF.

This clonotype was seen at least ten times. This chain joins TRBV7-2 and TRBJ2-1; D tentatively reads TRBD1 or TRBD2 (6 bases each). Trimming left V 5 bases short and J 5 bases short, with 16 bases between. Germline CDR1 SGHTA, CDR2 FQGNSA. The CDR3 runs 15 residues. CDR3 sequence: CASSLQTGGNNEQFF. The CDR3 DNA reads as TGTGCCAGCAGCCTACAGACAGGAGGGAACAATGAGCAGTTCTTC.

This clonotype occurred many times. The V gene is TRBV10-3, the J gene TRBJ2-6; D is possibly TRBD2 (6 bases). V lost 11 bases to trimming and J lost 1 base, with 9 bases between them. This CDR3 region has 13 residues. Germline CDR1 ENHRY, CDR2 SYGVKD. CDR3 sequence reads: CASEGSGANVLTF. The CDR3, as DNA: TGTGCCTCGGAGGGGTCTGGGGCCAACGTCCTGACTTTC.

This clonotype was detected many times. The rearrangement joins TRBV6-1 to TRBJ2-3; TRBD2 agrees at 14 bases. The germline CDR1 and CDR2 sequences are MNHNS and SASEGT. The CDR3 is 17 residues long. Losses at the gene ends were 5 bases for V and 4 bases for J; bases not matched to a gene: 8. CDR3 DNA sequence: TGTGCCAGCAGTAGGGGACTAGCGGGAGAAGGCGCAGATACGCAGTATTTT. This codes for CASSRGLAGEGADTQYF.

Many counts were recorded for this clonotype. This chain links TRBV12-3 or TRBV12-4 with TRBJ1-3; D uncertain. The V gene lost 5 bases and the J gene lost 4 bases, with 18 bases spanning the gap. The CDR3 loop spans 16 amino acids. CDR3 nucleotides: TGTGCCAGCAGTCCATTTCTAGGGTTAGCGGGAAACACCATATATTTT. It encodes CASSPFLGLAGNTIYF.

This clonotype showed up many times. The CDR3 bases are TGCGCCAGCGGCCCGGGACAGACATTCACTGAAGCTTTCTTT. Protein: CASGPGQTFTEAFF. The chain uses TRBV5-1 and TRBJ1-1, with TRBD1 matching 7 bases. The junction had 10 bases not matched to a gene; V was cut back by 7 bases and J by 4 bases. This CDR3 spans 14 amino acids. CDR1 is SGHRS and CDR2 is YFSETQ in the germline V gene.

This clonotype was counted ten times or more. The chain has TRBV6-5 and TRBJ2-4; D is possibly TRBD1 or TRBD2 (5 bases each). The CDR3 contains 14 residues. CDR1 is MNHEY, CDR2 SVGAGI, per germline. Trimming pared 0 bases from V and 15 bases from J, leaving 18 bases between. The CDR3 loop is CASSYSGTRGVLYF. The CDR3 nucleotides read TGTGCCAGCAGTTACTCCGGGACGAGGGGAGTATTGTACTTC.

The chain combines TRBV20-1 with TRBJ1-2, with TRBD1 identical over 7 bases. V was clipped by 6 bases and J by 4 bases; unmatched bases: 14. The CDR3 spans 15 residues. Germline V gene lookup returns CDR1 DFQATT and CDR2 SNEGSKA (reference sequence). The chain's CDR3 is CSAAEAAGGGYGYTF. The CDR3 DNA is TGCAGTGCAGCCGAAGCGGCAGGGGGGGGCTATGGCTACACCTTC.

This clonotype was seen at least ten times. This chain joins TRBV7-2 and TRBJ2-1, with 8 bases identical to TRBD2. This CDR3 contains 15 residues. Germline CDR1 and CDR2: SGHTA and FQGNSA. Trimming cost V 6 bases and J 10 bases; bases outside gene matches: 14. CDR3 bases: TGTGCCAGCAGAAGAGGGCCCGGGGGGGCCGGAGAGCAGTTCTTC. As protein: CASRRGPGGAGEQFF.

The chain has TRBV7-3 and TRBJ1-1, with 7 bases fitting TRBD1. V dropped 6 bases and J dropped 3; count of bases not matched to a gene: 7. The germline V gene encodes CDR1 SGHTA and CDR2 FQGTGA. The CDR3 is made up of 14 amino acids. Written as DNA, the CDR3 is TGTGCCAGCAGAAAAGACAGGGAAGACACTGAAGCTTTCTTT. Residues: CASRKDREDTEAFF.

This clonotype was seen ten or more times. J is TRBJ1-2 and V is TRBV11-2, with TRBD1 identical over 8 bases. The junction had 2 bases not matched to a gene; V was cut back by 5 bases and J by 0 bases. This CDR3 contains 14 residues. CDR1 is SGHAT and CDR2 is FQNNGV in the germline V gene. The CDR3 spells CASSARGPNYGYTF. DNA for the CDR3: TGTGCCAGCAGCGCCAGGGGGCCTAACTATGGCTACACCTTC.